This entry lists 27 T cell receptor beta chains sequenced from one sample in a study of cytomegalovirus exposure and HLA in healthy donors. Profiled with immunoSEQ multiplex PCR; TCRdb holds only in-frame clones, not every one. The sample shows 150,000 to 200,000 clones, around 85% of them seen only once. Sample: PBMCs. These receptors were obtained from a man younger than 35 in good health and CMV-seropositive.

The chain has TRBV6-1 and TRBJ2-7, with D tentatively TRBD1 (5 bases). CDR1 and CDR2 (germline): MNHNS, SASEGT. The CDR3 runs to 14 residues. V lost 5 bases to trimming and J lost 1 base, with 12 bases between them. This CDR3 reads CASSIETDSYEQYF. CDR3 nucleotides: TGTGCCAGCAGTATCGAGACAGATTCCTACGAGCAGTACTTC.

The V gene is TRBV14, the J gene TRBJ1-2; D perhaps matches TRBD1 (5 bases). This CDR3 comprises 14 residues. CDR1 SGHDN and CDR2 FVKESK come from the germline V gene. V lost 2 bases to trimming and J lost 8 bases, with 15 bases between them. The CDR3 spells CASSQSLSGGGYTF. The DNA for the CDR3 is TGTGCCAGCAGCCAATCTCTGTCCGGGGGAGGCTACACCTTC.

This clone showed up just once. An end of the junction differs from the germline gene, which may be a read error. This chain connects TRBV7-9 to TRBJ1-2; D gene uncertain. The CDR3 has 13 amino acids. Germline V gives CDR1 SEHNR, CDR2 FQNEAQ (reference sequence). CDR3 loop: CASSPAGSAALTF. CDR3 DNA sequence: TGTGCCAGCAGCCCAGCCGGGAGTGCCGCCCTAACTTTC.

This chain uses TRBV28 with TRBJ1-1, with TRBD1 as a possible D gene (5 bases). Germline V lookup: CDR1 MDHEN, CDR2 SYDVKM. CDR3 size: 12 residues. The V end lost 4 bases, the J end lost 6 bases, and 9 bases lay between the germline ends. The CDR3 DNA is TGTGCCAGCAGTTCAGCGGGGGCTGAAGCTTTCTTT. This codes for CASSSAGAEAFF.

The rearrangement links TRBV28 to TRBJ1-4; 9 bases match TRBD1. Looked up from germline, CDR1 is MDHEN and CDR2 is SYDVKM. V dropped 5 bases and J dropped 2; count of bases not matched to a gene: 3. This CDR3 spans 15 amino acids. The CDR3 sequence: CASSPGTGTNEKLFF. CDR3 nucleotide sequence: TGTGCCAGCAGTCCCGGGACAGGGACTAATGAAAAACTGTTTTTT.

J is TRBJ2-5 and V is TRBV28, with 12 bases identical to TRBD1. With V trimmed by 8 bases and J by 4 bases, 5 bases remained unmatched. CDR1 MDHEN and CDR2 SYDVKM come from the germline V gene. This CDR3 region has 14 residues. The CDR3 here is CASSGTGGRETQYF. The CDR3, as DNA: TGTGCCAGCTCCGGGACAGGGGGCCGAGAGACCCAGTACTTC.

The genes are TRBV18 and TRBJ1-3; TRBD1 aligns across 8 bases. The CDR3 is 18 amino acids. The junction had 14 bases not matched to a gene; V was cut back by 5 bases and J by 2 bases. The germline CDR1 and CDR2 sequences are KGHSH and LQKENI. The CDR3 loop reads CASSEDRVELLAGNTIYF. The CDR3 DNA follows: TGTGCCAGCTCAGAGGACAGGGTTGAGCTCCTCGCTGGAAACACCATATATTTT.

This chain uses TRBV19 with TRBJ2-1; 8 positions agree with TRBD2. Germline CDR1 and CDR2: LNHDA and SQIVND (reference sequence). The trim removed 8 bases at V and 3 bases at J, leaving 3 bases unmatched. The CDR3 runs to 13 residues. The CDR3 nucleotides read TGTGCCAGTGCTACTAGCGGCTACAATGAGCAGTTCTTC. Translated: CASATSGYNEQFF. The variable domain in full, completed from reference TRBV19 and TRBJ2-1, reads DGGITQSPKYLFRKEGQNVTLSCEQNLNHDAMYWYRQDPGQGLRLIYYSQIVNDFQKGDIAEGYSVSREKKESFPLTVTSAQKNPTAFYLCASATSGYNEQFFGPGTRLTVL.

The chain carries TRBV11-2 and TRBJ2-3; 11 bases are a match to TRBD2. CDR3 size: 14 residues. V was pared by 3 bases and J by 6 bases, with 2 bases of the junction left unmatched. Germline V lookup: CDR1 SGHAT, CDR2 FQNNGV. This CDR3 is CASSFGLAGDTQYF. The DNA for the CDR3 is TGTGCCAGCAGCTTTGGACTAGCGGGCGATACGCAGTATTTT.

The gene calls are TRBV2 and TRBJ1-1; TRBD1 agrees at 8 bases. CDR3 size: 14 residues. Germline CDR1 SNHLY, CDR2 FYNNEI. Losses at the gene ends were 7 bases for V and 4 bases for J; bases not matched to a gene: 8. The CDR3 loop is CASTRTGMGTEAFF. CDR3 nucleotide sequence: TGTGCCAGCACGCGGACAGGGATGGGCACTGAAGCTTTCTTT. The entire variable domain, with the rest obtained from reference TRBV2 and TRBJ1-1, is as follows: EPEVTQTPSHQVTQMGQEVILRCVPISNHLYFYWYRQILGQKVEFLVSFYNNEISEKSEIFDDQFSVERPDGSNFTLKIRSTKLEDSAMYFCASTRTGMGTEAFFGQGTRLTVV.

The genes are TRBV6-6 and TRBJ2-3; TRBD1 aligns across 9 bases. CDR1 is MNHNY and CDR2 is SVGAGI in the germline V gene (reference sequence). The CDR3 length is 16 residues. With V trimmed by 1 base and J by 2 bases, 4 bases remained unmatched. CDR3 protein: CASSYYRGPNTDTQYF. In DNA, the CDR3 is TGTGCCAGCAGTTACTACAGGGGGCCTAACACAGATACGCAGTATTTT.

This rearrangement joins TRBV7-2 to TRBJ1-2; D not resolved. Trimming shortened V by 6 bases and J by 9 bases, and 17 bases separated the two germline ends. This CDR3 has 13 amino acids. Germline V gene lookup returns CDR1 SGHTA and CDR2 FQGNSA. The CDR3 here is CASRPGLSGSYTF. CDR3 nucleotides: TGTGCCAGCAGACCCGGACTGTCTGGAAGCTACACCTTC.

The rearrangement links TRBV27 to TRBJ2-5, with 7 positions matching TRBD1. V dropped 6 bases and J dropped 4; count of bases not matched to a gene: 11. This CDR3 has 15 residues. Germline CDR1 MNHEY, CDR2 SMNVEV (reference sequence). The CDR3 sequence is CASSRGGAMVETQYF. The CDR3 region has the DNA TGTGCCAGCAGCAGAGGGGGCGCGATGGTAGAGACCCAGTACTTC.

This sequence joins TRBV19 and TRBJ2-1; 10 bases match TRBD2. This CDR3 region has 15 residues. Losses at the gene ends were 8 bases for V and 9 bases for J; bases not matched to a gene: 13. Germline V lookup: CDR1 LNHDA, CDR2 SQIVND (reference sequence). CDR3 bases: TGTGCCAGTTCCCTAGCGGGGGCCCCCAATAGTGAGCAGTTCTTC. Translation gives CASSLAGAPNSEQFF.

The J gene is TRBJ2-5, the V gene TRBV5-5, with TRBD1 identical over 9 bases. Per the germline V gene, CDR1 is SGHKS and CDR2 is YYEKEE (reference sequence). Losses at the gene ends were 2 bases for V and 5 bases for J; bases not matched to a gene: 7. This CDR3 contains 15 residues. CDR3 nucleotide sequence: TGTGCCAGCAGCTTCTACAGGGGGCGCGTTGAGACCCAGTACTTC. Residues: CASSFYRGRVETQYF.

The chain recombines TRBV4-1 with TRBJ2-3, with TRBD2 as a possible D gene (6 bases). V dropped 2 bases and J dropped 6 bases, with 24 bases sitting between them. The CDR3 has 18 residues. Per the germline V gene, CDR1 is MGHRA and CDR2 is YSYEKL. CDR3 coding DNA: TGCGCCAGCAGCCAAACAAGTATTTCGTGGGAGGAACTGGATACGCAGTATTTT. Translating gives CASSQTSISWEELDTQYF.

This clone occurred a few times. The rearrangement joins TRBV19 to TRBJ1-1, with TRBD1 identical over 10 bases. Germline CDR1 LNHDA, CDR2 SQIVND (reference sequence). This CDR3 spans 14 amino acids. V lost 8 bases, J lost 5 bases, and 8 bases stayed unmatched. In DNA form, the CDR3 reads TGTGCCAGTTTAGCCGGGACAGGGGTGACTGAAGCTTTCTTT. Its translation: CASLAGTGVTEAFF. The full variable domain, completed using reference TRBV19 and TRBJ1-1, is DGGITQSPKYLFRKEGQNVTLSCEQNLNHDAMYWYRQDPGQGLRLIYYSQIVNDFQKGDIAEGYSVSREKKESFPLTVTSAQKNPTAFYLCASLAGTGVTEAFFGQGTRLTVV.

The J gene is TRBJ1-5, the V gene TRBV1; the table's D call, TRBD1, has no DNA check behind it. TRBV1 is given as a pseudogene. This CDR3 region has 24 residues. DNA of the CDR3: TGCACCAGCAGCCAGACAACGACAGGGAGGTACCATAGACGGATAGCAGGTAGCAATCAGCCCCAGCATTTT. This translates into CTSSQTTTGRYHRRIAGSNQPQHF.

This chain connects TRBV30 to TRBJ2-3; 10 bases are a match to TRBD1. Germline V gives CDR1 GTSNPN, CDR2 SVGIG (reference sequence). V lost 2 bases, J lost 6 bases, and 5 bases stayed unmatched. The CDR3 runs to 14 residues. The CDR3 DNA is TGTGCCTGGAGTAAGGGACAGGGGTCGGATACGCAGTATTTT. Translation: CAWSKGQGSDTQYF.

The rearrangement joins TRBV28 to TRBJ2-3; the D gene is possibly TRBD2 (6 bases). V lost 5 bases and J 4 bases, leaving 10 bases between the germline ends. This CDR3 has 13 residues. Germline values: CDR1 MDHEN, CDR2 SYDVKM. The CDR3 protein is CASSAASADTQYF. The CDR3 DNA sequence: TGTGCCAGCAGTGCGGCTAGCGCAGATACGCAGTATTTT.

The V and J genes are TRBV6-5 and TRBJ2-7; TRBD2 matches at 11 bases. After removal of 5 bases from V and 2 bases from J, the junction contained 2 bases not matched to a gene. Germline V gene sequence: CDR1 MNHEY, CDR2 SVGAGI. This CDR3 is built from 14 residues. As DNA, the CDR3 is TGTGCCAGCAGTGGACTAGCGGGTACCTACGAGCAGTACTTC. It specifies CASSGLAGTYEQYF.

The rearrangement joins TRBV19 to TRBJ2-2; the match to TRBD2 covers 9 bases. The CDR3 consists of 16 residues. With V trimmed by 4 bases and J by 0 bases, 3 bases remained unmatched. The V gene's germline CDR1 is LNHDA and CDR2 SQIVND (reference sequence). The CDR3 DNA follows: TGTGCCAGTAGTACGGCGGGGGGGTCGAACACCGGGGAGCTGTTTTTT. Protein product: CASSTAGGSNTGELFF.

The chain recombines TRBV7-9 with TRBJ2-3, with D possibly TRBD2 on 6 matching bases. CDR1 and CDR2 (germline): SEHNR, FQNEAQ (reference sequence). The CDR3 spans 13 residues. The V gene lost 5 bases and the J gene lost 1 base, with 7 bases spanning the gap. Here the CDR3 DNA reads TGTGCCAGCAGCCCGGGAGGCACAGATACGCAGTATTTT. Translation gives CASSPGGTDTQYF.

V gene TRBV29-1 combines with J gene TRBJ2-5; 13 bases agree with TRBD2. The CDR3 consists of 18 residues. The germline gives CDR1 SQVTM, CDR2 ANQGSEA. V shed 1 base, J shed 2 bases, and the junction held 10 bases outside the gene matches. DNA of the CDR3: TGCAGCGTTGAAGGGGGTGGGACTAGCGGGGTGGAACAAGAGACCCAGTACTTC. It translates to CSVEGGGTSGVEQETQYF.

This sequence joins TRBV6-5 and TRBJ1-1; TRBD1 aligns across 8 bases. This CDR3 contains 15 residues. J lost 0 bases, V lost 4 bases, and 4 bases had no gene match. Germline CDR1 is MNHEY and CDR2 is SVGAGI. The CDR3 coding sequence is TGTGCCAGCAGTTCCAGACAGGGGTTGAACACTGAAGCTTTCTTT. Amino acid sequence: CASSSRQGLNTEAFF.

The chain links TRBV28 to TRBJ1-6, with 8 bases aligning to TRBD1. Trimming took 5 bases from V and 3 from J; bases not matched to a gene: 3. The CDR3 is 15 amino acids. In germline, CDR1 is MDHEN, CDR2 SYDVKM. CDR3 DNA sequence: TGTGCCAGCAGTGGTGGGACAGGCTATAATTCACCCCTCCACTTT. Protein product: CASSGGTGYNSPLHF.

The V call is TRBV6-1, the J call TRBJ1-3, with a possible D match to TRBD1 (6 bases). With 4 bases removed from V and 0 bases from J, the gap between germline ends came to 10 bases. The CDR3 loop spans 15 amino acids. Germline CDR1 and CDR2: MNHNS and SASEGT. DNA for the CDR3: TGTGCCAGCAGTGCAGGGGATAGCTCTGGAAACACCATATATTTT. It yields the protein CASSAGDSSGNTIYF.